The next 28 T cell receptor beta chains were all read from a single sample in a study of T cell responses to AZD1222 COVID-19 vaccine. Clones were sequenced by immunoSEQ multiplex PCR, and TCRdb holds only the in-frame ones, with some missing. The sample has around 80,000 clones; roughly 86% are singletons. Source: peripheral blood, taken on day 0 of AZD1222 vaccination. Source of these receptors: an adult in good health.

The rearrangement joins TRBV27 to TRBJ2-7, with D perhaps matching TRBD1 (5 bases). V was shortened by 6 bases and J by 2 bases, with 11 bases between the two germline ends. The CDR3 has 13 residues. Germline-derived CDR1 and CDR2 are MNHEY and SMNVEV (reference sequence). The CDR3 DNA is TGTGCCAGCAGCCTGACAGCAACCTACGAGCAGTACTTC. Its protein is CASSLTATYEQYF.

The rearrangement joins TRBV24-1 to TRBJ2-3; D call uncertain. Germline values: CDR1 KGHDR, CDR2 SFDVKD. V shed 3 bases and J shed 6 bases, with 9 bases lying between them. The CDR3 is 13 residues long. The DNA for the CDR3 is TGTGCCACCAGTGATGAAAGCATGGATACGCAGTATTTT. Protein product: CATSDESMDTQYF.

The chain carries TRBV14 and TRBJ1-1, with D uncertain. Deletions cut 3 bases from V and 0 bases from J, with 11 bases between. CDR3 length equals 15 residues. The germline V gene encodes CDR1 SGHDN and CDR2 FVKESK. The CDR3 region has the DNA TGTGCCAGCAGCCAGTCCTTGGGTATGAACACTGAAGCTTTCTTT. This codes for CASSQSLGMNTEAFF.

This sequence joins TRBV28 and TRBJ1-4; 8 bases are a match to TRBD1. CDR3 length equals 16 residues. V dropped 4 bases and J dropped 4; count of bases not matched to a gene: 8. Germline loops: CDR1 MDHEN, CDR2 SYDVKM. For the CDR3, the DNA is TGTGCCAGCAGTTGGAGAGACAGGGGAATTAATGAAAAACTGTTTTTT. This gives the protein CASSWRDRGINEKLFF. Full variable domain (remainder filled in from reference TRBV28 and TRBJ1-4): DVKVTQSSRYLVKRTGEKVFLECVQDMDHENMFWYRQDPGLGLRLIYFSYDVKMKEKGDIPEGYSVSREKKERFSLILESASTNQTSMYLCASSWRDRGINEKLFFGSGTQLSVL.

The V and J genes are TRBV27 and TRBJ2-1; maybe TRBD2 (5 bases). The CDR3 loop spans 13 amino acids. V gave up 5 bases and J gave up 4 bases, with 9 bases separating them. Germline values: CDR1 MNHEY, CDR2 SMNVEV (reference sequence). CDR3 sequence (DNA): TGTGCCAGCAGTCCCCGAGGGTACAATGAGCAGTTCTTC. Its translation: CASSPRGYNEQFF.

This chain connects TRBV10-2 to TRBJ2-2, with 8 bases aligning to TRBD2. In germline, CDR1 is WSHSY, CDR2 SAAADI. This CDR3 comprises 12 residues. Here the CDR3 reads CASGSYTGELFF. CDR3 DNA: TGCGCGAGCGGGAGTTACACCGGGGAGCTGTTTTTT.

This chain uses TRBV7-9 with TRBJ2-7; 10 bases are a match to TRBD1. The J segment lost 6 bases and the V segment lost 0 bases, leaving 2 bases of the junction unmatched. The CDR3 has 14 residues. Germline values: CDR1 SEHNR, CDR2 FQNEAQ (reference sequence). CDR3 region: CASSLARDRGEQYF. The CDR3 DNA reads as TGTGCCAGCAGCTTAGCGCGGGACAGGGGCGAGCAGTACTTC.

The rearrangement joins TRBV5-4 to TRBJ2-7; D gene uncertain. Trimming cost V 3 bases and J 0 bases, with 10 bases left between them. The length of the CDR3 is 14 residues. Per the germline V gene, CDR1 is SGHNT and CDR2 is YYREEE (reference sequence). CDR3 sequence reads: CASSSQWNSYEQYF. CDR3 bases: TGTGCCAGCAGCTCCCAGTGGAACTCCTACGAGCAGTACTTC. The variable domain in full, with the rest retrieved from reference TRBV5-4 and TRBJ2-7, is ETGVTQSPTHLIKTRGQQVTLRCSSQSGHNTVSWYQQALGQGPQFIFQYYREEENGRGNFPPRFSGLQFPNYSSELNVNALELDDSALYLCASSSQWNSYEQYFGPGTRLTVT.

J is TRBJ2-7 and V is TRBV24-1; D remains ambiguous. The CDR3 totals 15 residues. In germline, CDR1 is KGHDR, CDR2 SFDVKD. The V gene lost 5 bases and the J gene lost 3 bases, with 16 bases spanning the gap. The CDR3 coding sequence is TGTGCCACCAGTGTTGACACCCTGTCCTGCTACGAGCAGTACTTC. Amino acids: CATSVDTLSCYEQYF.

The CDR3 nucleotides are TGCGCCAGCAGCCAAGAGTCGAGACAGGGAGTGACTGGCTACACCTTC. Its protein product is CASSQESRQGVTGYTF. The chain links TRBV4-1 to TRBJ1-2, with 7 bases aligning to TRBD1. Trimming took 0 bases from V and 7 from J; bases not matched to a gene: 11. CDR1 and CDR2 (germline): MGHRA, YSYEKL. The CDR3 runs 16 residues.

The genes are TRBV27 and TRBJ1-3; no firm D call. This CDR3 has 13 residues. With 6 bases removed from V and 4 bases from J, the gap between germline ends came to 10 bases. The germline V gene has CDR1 MNHEY and CDR2 SMNVEV (reference sequence). This chain's CDR3 is CASSARTGNTIYF. In nucleotides, the CDR3 is TGTGCCAGCAGCGCAAGGACGGGAAACACCATATATTTT.

The chain carries TRBV5-1 and TRBJ2-1; D perhaps matches TRBD2 (5 bases). Germline V gene sequence: CDR1 SGHRS, CDR2 YFSETQ. Trimming left V 0 bases short and J 2 bases short, with 12 bases between. The CDR3 sequence is 16 residues long. The CDR3 DNA follows: TGCGCCAGCAGCTTGGGAGGGCTATCTACCTACAATGAGCAGTTCTTC. Protein sequence: CASSLGGLSTYNEQFF.

The chain joins TRBV19 to TRBJ2-2, with 9 bases that match TRBD2. Trimming cost V 3 bases and J 2 bases; bases outside gene matches: 4. Germline assignment: CDR1 LNHDA and CDR2 SQIVND (reference sequence). This CDR3 region has 16 residues. CDR3 coding DNA: TGTGCCAGTAGTATGCCTAGCGGGGCTAACACCGGGGAGCTGTTTTTT. It translates to CASSMPSGANTGELFF.

The J gene is TRBJ1-2, the V gene TRBV2; D uncertain. The CDR3 loop spans 13 amino acids. The V gene lost 6 bases and the J gene lost 5 bases, with 13 bases spanning the gap. The V gene's germline CDR1 is SNHLY and CDR2 FYNNEI. The CDR3 region has the DNA TGTGCCAGCAGCCTGACGGGATGGTATGGCTACACCTTC. Its protein is CASSLTGWYGYTF.

J is TRBJ1-3 and V is TRBV3-1 (or the pseudogene TRBV3-2), with 7 bases fitting TRBD1. V gave up 6 bases and J gave up 3 bases; unmatched junction bases: 11. The CDR3 loop spans 16 amino acids. Germline CDR1 is LGHDT and CDR2 is YNNKEL (reference sequence). The CDR3 region is CASRSTGGGRGNTIYF. CDR3 sequence (DNA): TGTGCCAGCAGATCGACAGGAGGGGGCCGTGGAAACACCATATATTTT.

The chain combines TRBV7-3 with TRBJ2-1, with D perhaps TRBD1 (5 bases). V lost 5 bases and J lost 6, with 20 bases in between. There are 16 residues in the CDR3. CDR1 SGHTA and CDR2 FQGTGA come from the germline V gene. CDR3: CASSPDRARVGNEQFF. CDR3 coding DNA: TGTGCCAGCAGCCCGGACCGGGCCAGGGTGGGCAATGAGCAGTTCTTC.

This sequence joins TRBV24-1 and TRBJ1-2; D call uncertain. The CDR3 extends over 13 amino acids. Germline CDR1 is KGHDR and CDR2 is SFDVKD. Between the trimmed V and J ends, which lost 3 bases and 2 bases, there was a span of 6 bases. The CDR3 coding sequence is TGTGCCACCAGTGATAACCTCAACTATGGCTACACCTTC. Protein: CATSDNLNYGYTF.

The chain uses TRBV4-2 and TRBJ2-7, with 8 bases fitting TRBD2. The CDR3 totals 15 residues. V was pared by 3 bases and J by 2 bases, with 6 bases of the junction left unmatched. In germline, CDR1 is LGHNA, CDR2 YNFKEQ. CDR3 coding DNA: TGTGCCAGCAGCCAGGCGGCGGGACTAGCCTACGAGCAGTACTTC. It codes for CASSQAAGLAYEQYF.

This sequence joins TRBV28 and TRBJ2-3, with D tentatively TRBD1 or TRBD2 (6 bases each). V lost 1 base and J 6 bases, leaving 14 bases between the germline ends. This CDR3 comprises 15 residues. Per germline, CDR1 MDHEN and CDR2 SYDVKM. The CDR3 bases are TGTGCCAGCAGTTTATTAGGGGGGAGAGAGGATACGCAGTATTTT. This sequence encodes CASSLLGGREDTQYF.

The gene calls are TRBV14 and TRBJ1-6; 9 bases are a match to TRBD1. Germline assignment: CDR1 SGHDN and CDR2 FVKESK. The CDR3 has 15 residues. V lost 3 bases to trimming and J lost 10 bases; unmatched junction nucleotides: 7. The CDR3 DNA follows: TGTGCCAGCAGCCAGGACAGGGGCTGGTTGTCACCCCTCCACTTT. Its protein is CASSQDRGWLSPLHF.

A note on this clone: At one end the junction does not follow the germline gene, possibly because of a read error. The rearrangement links TRBV7-7 to TRBJ2-5; D call uncertain. The CDR3 loop spans 13 amino acids. Germline V gene data show CDR1 as SSHAT and CDR2 as FNYEAQ (reference sequence). CDR3 loop: CASSLLRTETQYF. The CDR3 DNA reads as TGTGCTAGCAGCTTACTACGAACAGAGACCCAGTACTTC.

The chain recombines TRBV7-9 with TRBJ1-3; 7 bases match TRBD1. CDR1 is SEHNR and CDR2 is FQNEAQ in the germline V gene (reference sequence). This CDR3 comprises 13 residues. V lost 5 bases to trimming and J lost 6 bases; unmatched junction nucleotides: 4. The CDR3 loop is CASSPGQINTIYF. CDR3 in DNA: TGTGCCAGCAGCCCGGGACAGATAAACACCATATATTTT.

For the CDR3, the DNA is TGTGCCAGCAGTGCGGCAGGGACCTACGAGCAGTACTTC. It codes for CASSAAGTYEQYF. The V call is TRBV2, the J call TRBJ2-7; tentative D call: TRBD1 (5 bases). The CDR3 runs 13 residues. V was pared by 4 bases and J by 2 bases, with 9 bases between. Per germline, CDR1 SNHLY and CDR2 FYNNEI. The variable domain in full, completed from reference TRBV2 and TRBJ2-7, reads EPEVTQTPSHQVTQMGQEVILRCVPISNHLYFYWYRQILGQKVEFLVSFYNNEISEKSEIFDDQFSVERPDGSNFTLKIRSTKLEDSAMYFCASSAAGTYEQYFGPGTRLTVT.

The chain carries TRBV2 and TRBJ2-1, with 13 bases fitting TRBD2. The length of the CDR3 is 19 residues. Per germline, CDR1 SNHLY and CDR2 FYNNEI. V lost 5 bases to trimming and J lost 2 bases; unmatched junction nucleotides: 12. The CDR3 spells CASSQIGLAGARAYNEQFF. Here the CDR3 DNA reads TGTGCCAGCAGTCAGATCGGACTAGCGGGGGCCCGAGCCTACAATGAGCAGTTCTTC.

This clone occurred once. The rearrangement joins TRBV28 to TRBJ2-1; 8 bases fit TRBD1. The CDR3 extends over 17 amino acids. Germline V lookup: CDR1 MDHEN, CDR2 SYDVKM. The V gene end was trimmed by 5 bases and the J gene end by 3 bases; junction bases not matched to a gene: 12. The CDR3 loop reads CASSQFEGQVNYNEQFF. For the CDR3, the DNA is TGTGCCAGCAGTCAGTTTGAGGGACAGGTCAACTACAATGAGCAGTTCTTC.

This chain connects TRBV4-1 to TRBJ1-2, with D tentatively TRBD1 (5 bases). The ends were cut back, 2 bases at V and 3 bases at J, with 13 bases in the middle. The CDR3 is made up of 15 amino acids. Germline CDR1 and CDR2: MGHRA and YSYEKL. CDR3 region: CASSQSPGLDYGYTF. The CDR3 region has the DNA TGCGCCAGCAGCCAATCCCCGGGACTTGACTATGGCTACACCTTC.

The J gene is TRBJ2-1, the V gene TRBV30; weak D call: TRBD2 (5 bases). The germline V and J ends were trimmed by 2 bases and 10 bases, with 18 bases remaining between them. From germline, CDR1 is GTSNPN and CDR2 SVGIG (reference sequence). CDR3 size: 14 residues. The CDR3: CAWSTTGLSGEQFF. The CDR3 coding sequence is TGTGCCTGGAGTACCACTGGACTGTCCGGGGAGCAGTTCTTC.

The chain links TRBV29-1 to TRBJ2-5; 7 bases agree with TRBD2. The CDR3 covers 13 residues. J was trimmed by 5 bases and V by 6 bases; bases with no gene match: 9. CDR1 and CDR2 from the germline V gene are SQVTM and ANQGSEA. CDR3 loop: CSVKIGGKETQYF. The CDR3 nucleotides are TGCAGCGTGAAGATCGGGGGGAAGGAGACCCAGTACTTC.